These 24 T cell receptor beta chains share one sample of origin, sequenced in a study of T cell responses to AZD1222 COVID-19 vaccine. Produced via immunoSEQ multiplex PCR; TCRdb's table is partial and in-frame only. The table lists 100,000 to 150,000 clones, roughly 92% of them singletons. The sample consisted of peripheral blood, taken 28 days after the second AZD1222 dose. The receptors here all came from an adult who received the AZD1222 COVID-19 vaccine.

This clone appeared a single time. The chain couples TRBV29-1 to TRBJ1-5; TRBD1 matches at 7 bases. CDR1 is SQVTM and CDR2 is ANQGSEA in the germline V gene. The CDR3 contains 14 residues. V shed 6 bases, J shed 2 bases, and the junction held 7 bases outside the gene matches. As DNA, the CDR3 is TGCAGCGTCCTACAGGGGACGGGCAATCAGCCCCAGCATTTT. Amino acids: CSVLQGTGNQPQHF.

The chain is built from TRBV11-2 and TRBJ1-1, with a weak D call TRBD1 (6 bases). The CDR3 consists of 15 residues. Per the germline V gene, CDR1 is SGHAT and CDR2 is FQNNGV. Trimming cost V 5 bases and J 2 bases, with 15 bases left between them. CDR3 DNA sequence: TGTGCCAGCAGCCCTTGGGGACACCAAAACACTGAAGCTTTCTTT. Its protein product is CASSPWGHQNTEAFF.

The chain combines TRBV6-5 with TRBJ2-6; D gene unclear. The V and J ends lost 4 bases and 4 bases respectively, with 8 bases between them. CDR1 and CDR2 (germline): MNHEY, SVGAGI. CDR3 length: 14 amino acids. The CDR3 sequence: CASSSIGGANVLTF. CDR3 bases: TGTGCCAGCAGTTCAATAGGCGGGGCCAACGTCCTGACTTTC.

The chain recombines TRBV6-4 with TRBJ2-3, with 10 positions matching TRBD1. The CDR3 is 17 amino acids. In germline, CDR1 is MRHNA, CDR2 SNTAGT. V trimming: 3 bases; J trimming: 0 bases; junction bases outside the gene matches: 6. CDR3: CASSEGQGRISTDTQYF. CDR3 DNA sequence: TGTGCCAGCAGTGAGGGACAGGGGAGGATTAGCACAGATACGCAGTATTTT.

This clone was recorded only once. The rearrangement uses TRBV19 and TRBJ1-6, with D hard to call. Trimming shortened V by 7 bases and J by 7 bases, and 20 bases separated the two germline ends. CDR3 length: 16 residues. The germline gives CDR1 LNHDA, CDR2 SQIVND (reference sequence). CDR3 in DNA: TGTGCCAGTAATCCGGACCCCCTGGTCGTCAATTCACCCCTCCACTTT. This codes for CASNPDPLVVNSPLHF.

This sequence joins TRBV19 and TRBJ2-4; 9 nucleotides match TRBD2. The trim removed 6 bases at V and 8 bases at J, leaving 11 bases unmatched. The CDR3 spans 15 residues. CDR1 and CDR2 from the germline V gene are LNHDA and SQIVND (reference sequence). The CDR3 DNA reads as TGTGCCAGTAGCTTGGGCGGGGGGGCCAGTGACATTCAGTACTTC. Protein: CASSLGGGASDIQYF.

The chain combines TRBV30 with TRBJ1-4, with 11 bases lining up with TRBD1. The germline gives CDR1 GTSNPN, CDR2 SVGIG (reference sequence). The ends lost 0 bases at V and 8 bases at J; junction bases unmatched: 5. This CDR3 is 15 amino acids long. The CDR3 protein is CAWSVLGQGVEKLFF. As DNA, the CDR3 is TGTGCCTGGAGTGTACTGGGACAGGGGGTCGAAAAACTGTTTTTT.

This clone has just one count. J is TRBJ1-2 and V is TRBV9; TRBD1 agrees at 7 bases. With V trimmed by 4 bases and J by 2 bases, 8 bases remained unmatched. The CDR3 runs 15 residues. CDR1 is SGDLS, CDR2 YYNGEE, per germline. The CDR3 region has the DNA TGTGCCAGCAGCCCCAGACAGGGACAGAACTATGGCTACACCTTC. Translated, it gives CASSPRQGQNYGYTF. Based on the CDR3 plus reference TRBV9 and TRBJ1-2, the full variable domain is DSGVTQTPKHLITATGQRVTLRCSPRSGDLSVYWYQQSLDQGLQFLIQYYNGEERAKGNILERFSAQQFPDLHSELNLSSLELGDSALYFCASSPRQGQNYGYTFGSGTRLTVV.

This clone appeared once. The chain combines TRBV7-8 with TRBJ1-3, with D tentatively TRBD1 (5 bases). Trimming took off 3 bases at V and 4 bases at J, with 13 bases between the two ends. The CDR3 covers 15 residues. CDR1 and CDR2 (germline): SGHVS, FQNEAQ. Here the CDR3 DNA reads TGTGCCAGCAGCTTGGGACCGCCGAACGGAAACACCATATATTTT. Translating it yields CASSLGPPNGNTIYF.

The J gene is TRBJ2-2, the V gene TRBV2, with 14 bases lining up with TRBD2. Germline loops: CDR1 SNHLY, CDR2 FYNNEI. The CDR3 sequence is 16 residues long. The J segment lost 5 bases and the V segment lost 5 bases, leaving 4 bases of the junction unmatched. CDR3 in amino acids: CASSRLAGGGTGELFF. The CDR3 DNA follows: TGTGCCAGCAGTAGACTAGCGGGAGGGGGAACCGGGGAGCTGTTTTTT.

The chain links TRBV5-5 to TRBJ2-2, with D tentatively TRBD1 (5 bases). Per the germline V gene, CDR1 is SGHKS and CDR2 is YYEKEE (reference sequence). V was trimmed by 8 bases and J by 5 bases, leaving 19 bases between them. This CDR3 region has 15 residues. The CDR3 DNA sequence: TGTGCCAGTCTCCCTATGGGGCTTACTACCGGGGAGCTGTTTTTT. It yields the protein CASLPMGLTTGELFF.

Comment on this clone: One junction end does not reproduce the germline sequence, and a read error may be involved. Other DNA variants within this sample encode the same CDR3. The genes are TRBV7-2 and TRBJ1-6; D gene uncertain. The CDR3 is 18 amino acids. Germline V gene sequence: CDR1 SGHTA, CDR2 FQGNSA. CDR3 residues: CASSPSRTSQVDDSPLHF. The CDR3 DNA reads TGCGCCAGCAGCCCGAGCCGGACCTCACAAGTGGATGATTCACCCCTCCACTTT.

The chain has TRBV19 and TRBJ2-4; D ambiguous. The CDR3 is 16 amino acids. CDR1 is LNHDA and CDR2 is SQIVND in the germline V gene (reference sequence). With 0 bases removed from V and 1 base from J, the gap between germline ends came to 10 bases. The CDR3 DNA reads TGTGCCAGTAGTATAGATACCAGGATTGCCAAAAACATTCAGTACTTC. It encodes CASSIDTRIAKNIQYF.

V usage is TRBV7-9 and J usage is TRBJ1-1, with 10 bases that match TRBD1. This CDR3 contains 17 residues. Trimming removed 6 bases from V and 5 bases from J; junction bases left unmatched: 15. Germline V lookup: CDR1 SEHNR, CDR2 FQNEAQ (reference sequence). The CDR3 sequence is CASSLGQGGPGKTEAFF. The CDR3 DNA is TGTGCCAGCAGTCTCGGACAGGGGGGCCCGGGGAAAACTGAAGCTTTCTTT. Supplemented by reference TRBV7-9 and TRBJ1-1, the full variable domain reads DTGVSQNPRHKITKRGQNVTFRCDPISEHNRLYWYRQTLGQGPEFLTYFQNEAQLEKSRLLSDRFSAERPKGSFSTLEIQRTEQGDSAMYLCASSLGQGGPGKTEAFFGQGTRLTVV.

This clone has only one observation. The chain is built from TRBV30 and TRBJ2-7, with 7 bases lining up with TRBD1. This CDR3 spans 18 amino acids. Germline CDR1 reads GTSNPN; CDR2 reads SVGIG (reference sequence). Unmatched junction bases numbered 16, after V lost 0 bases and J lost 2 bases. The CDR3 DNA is TGTGCCTGGAGTGTATTGCTAGTCTTGGACAGGACTGCCTACGAGCAGTACTTC. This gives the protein CAWSVLLVLDRTAYEQYF.

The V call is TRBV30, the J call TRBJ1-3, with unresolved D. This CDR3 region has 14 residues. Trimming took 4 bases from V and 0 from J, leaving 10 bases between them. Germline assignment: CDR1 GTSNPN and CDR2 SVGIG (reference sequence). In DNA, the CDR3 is TGTGCCTGGACGGCAGGTTACTCTGGAAACACCATATATTTT. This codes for CAWTAGYSGNTIYF.

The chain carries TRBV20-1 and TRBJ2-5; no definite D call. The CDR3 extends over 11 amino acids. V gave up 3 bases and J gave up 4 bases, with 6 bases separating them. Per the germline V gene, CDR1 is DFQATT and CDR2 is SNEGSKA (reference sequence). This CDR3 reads CSARDLETQYF. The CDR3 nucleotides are TGCAGTGCTAGGGATTTAGAGACCCAGTACTTC.

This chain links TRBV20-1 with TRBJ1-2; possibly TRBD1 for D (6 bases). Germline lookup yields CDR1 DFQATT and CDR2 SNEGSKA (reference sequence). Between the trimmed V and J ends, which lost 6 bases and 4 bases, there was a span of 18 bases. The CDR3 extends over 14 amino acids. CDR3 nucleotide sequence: TGCAGTGCCAGTGCAGGAGGGGGGGTCTATGGCTACACCTTC. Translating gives CSASAGGGVYGYTF.

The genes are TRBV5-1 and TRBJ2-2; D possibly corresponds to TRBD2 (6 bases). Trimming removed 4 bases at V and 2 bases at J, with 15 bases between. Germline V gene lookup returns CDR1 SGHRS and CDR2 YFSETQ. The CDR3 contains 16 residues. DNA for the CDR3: TGCGCCAGCAGCAACTCACCGGGACTTAACACCGGGGAGCTGTTTTTT. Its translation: CASSNSPGLNTGELFF.

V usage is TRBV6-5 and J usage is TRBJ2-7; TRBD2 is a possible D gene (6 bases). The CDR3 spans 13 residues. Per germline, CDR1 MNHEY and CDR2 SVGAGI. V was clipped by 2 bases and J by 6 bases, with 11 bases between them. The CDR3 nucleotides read TGTGCCAGCAGTTACAATCGGGGGTCCGAGCAGTACTTC. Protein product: CASSYNRGSEQYF.

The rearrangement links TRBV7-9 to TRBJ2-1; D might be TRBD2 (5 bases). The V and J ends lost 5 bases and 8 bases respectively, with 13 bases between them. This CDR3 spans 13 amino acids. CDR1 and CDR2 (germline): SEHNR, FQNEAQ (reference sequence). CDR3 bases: TGTGCCAGCAGCCCACTAGGTTTGGATGAGCAGTTCTTC. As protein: CASSPLGLDEQFF.

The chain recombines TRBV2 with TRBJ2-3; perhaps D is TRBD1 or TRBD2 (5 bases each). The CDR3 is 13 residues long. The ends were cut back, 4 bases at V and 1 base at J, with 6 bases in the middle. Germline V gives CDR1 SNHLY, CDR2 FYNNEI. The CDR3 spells CASSGGGTDTQYF. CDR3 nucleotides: TGTGCCAGCAGTGGAGGGGGCACAGATACGCAGTATTTT.

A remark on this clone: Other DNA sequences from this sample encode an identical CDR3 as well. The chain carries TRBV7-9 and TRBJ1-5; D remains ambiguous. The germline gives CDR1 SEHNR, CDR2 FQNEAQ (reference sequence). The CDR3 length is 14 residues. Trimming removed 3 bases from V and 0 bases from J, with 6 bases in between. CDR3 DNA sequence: TGTGCCAGCAGCTTGTCCAATAGCAATCAGCCCCAGCATTTT. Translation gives CASSLSNSNQPQHF.

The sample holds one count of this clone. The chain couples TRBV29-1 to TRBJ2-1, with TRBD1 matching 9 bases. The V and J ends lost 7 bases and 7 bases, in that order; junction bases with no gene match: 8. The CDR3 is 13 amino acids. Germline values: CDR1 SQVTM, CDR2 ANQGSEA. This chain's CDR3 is CSDHRGRGNEQFF. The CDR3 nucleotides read TGCAGCGACCACAGGGGGCGAGGGAATGAGCAGTTCTTC.